This is a list of T cell receptor beta chains from one sample in a study of blood T cell repertoires in COVID-19. Sequenced by immunoSEQ multiplex PCR; TCRdb stores in-frame clones only, minus some. The repertoire has over 250,000 clones, over 80% of them found once; the top ten carry 6.3%. The sample consisted of peripheral blood. These TCRs come from a woman aged 45-60 years with COVID-19, enrolled during active disease. Each CDR3 is given with its conserved first and last residue. The D gene is left open where the match is weak. The size of a clone is reported for some rows only, either as once, few or many, or as a class for expanded clones.

>many|14|TRBV2|TRBD1|TRBJ1-5
CASKAGTANQPQHF
TGTGCCAGCAAGGCCGGGACAGCGAATCAGCCCCAGCATTTT
>-|14|TRBV5-1|-|TRBJ1-1
CASLSDSGRGEAFF
TGCGCCAGTCTCTCGGACAGCGGTAGAGGTGAAGCTTTCTTT
>-|15|TRBV9|-|TRBJ1-6
CASSATGQVGSPLHF
TGTGCCAGCAGCGCCACAGGGCAGGTCGGTTCACCCCTCCACTTT
>-|13|TRBV7-2|TRBD2|TRBJ2-7
CASSSGRVREQYF
TGTGCCAGTTCTAGCGGGAGGGTGAGGGAGCAGTACTTC
>-|12|TRBV18|-|TRBJ2-6
CATTSGANVLTF
TGTGCCACCACTTCTGGGGCCAACGTCCTGACTTTC
>-|15|TRBV9|-|TRBJ2-1
CASSVGSGVYNEQFF
TGTGCCAGCAGCGTAGGGTCAGGGGTCTACAATGAGCAGTTCTTC
>-|17|TRBV2|TRBD2|TRBJ2-1
CASSGRGLAGGYNEQFF
TGTGCCAGCAGTGGGAGGGGACTAGCGGGAGGATACAATGAGCAGTTCTTC
>-|14|TRBV19|-|TRBJ2-2
CASSRTVNTGELFF
TGTGCCAGTAGTCGGACAGTGAACACCGGGGAGCTGTTTTTT
>few|14|TRBV5-4|TRBD2|TRBJ2-1
CASSSSGGYNEQFF
TGTGCCAGCAGCTCTAGCGGGGGTTACAATGAGCAGTTCTTC
>-|16|TRBV15|-|TRBJ2-5
CATSRELEGYQETQYF
TGTGCCACCAGCAGAGAATTAGAGGGCTACCAAGAGACCCAGTACTTC
>-|19|TRBV3-1/TRBV3-2|-|TRBJ2-6
CASSRNAGQILSGANVLTF
TGTGCCAGCAGCCGCAACGCGGGACAGATCCTCTCTGGGGCCAACGTCCTGACTTTC
>-|15|TRBV5-1|-|TRBJ1-4
CASTTAGGPNEKLFF
TGCGCCAGCACCACTGCCGGGGGGCCTAATGAAAAACTGTTTTTT
>-|13|TRBV19|TRBD1|TRBJ1-2
CASSETGVYGYTF
TGTGCCAGTAGTGAAACAGGGGTCTATGGCTACACCTTC
>-|12|TRBV19|-|TRBJ1-5
CASSTPPQPQHF
TGTGCCAGTAGTACCCCTCCTCAGCCCCAGCATTTT
>-|14|TRBV6-5|TRBD1|TRBJ2-7
CASSPDRGSYEQYF
TGTGCCAGCAGTCCTGACAGGGGGTCCTACGAGCAGTACTTC
>-|12|TRBV7-2|-|TRBJ2-1
CASSPTQNEQFF
TGTGCCAGCAGCCCAACTCAAAATGAGCAGTTCTTC
>once|13|TRBV5-4|TRBD1|TRBJ1-4
CASKVQGFEKLFF
TGTGCCAGCAAGGTACAGGGGTTTGAAAAACTGTTTTTT
>-|15|TRBV7-2|-|TRBJ2-3
CASSLSGSGTDTQYF
TGTGCCAGCAGCTTGAGCGGGTCTGGCACAGATACGCAGTATTTT
>once|17|TRBV5-5|-|TRBJ2-2
CASSLVRAGALPGELFF
TGTGCCAGCAGCTTGGTACGTGCAGGGGCACTTCCCGGGGAGCTGTTTTTT
>-|15|TRBV29-1|-|TRBJ2-5
CSVGRGPALKETQYF
TGCAGCGTTGGGCGCGGCCCCGCTCTAAAAGAGACCCAGTACTTC
>-|15|TRBV5-4|-|TRBJ2-5
CASSPSGSMQETQYF
TGTGCCAGCAGCCCAAGTGGGAGTATGCAAGAGACCCAGTACTTC
>-|20|TRBV9|TRBD2|TRBJ2-1
CASSVTGRAGGIQKRNEQFF
TGTGCCAGCAGCGTTACCGGAAGGGCGGGAGGGATTCAAAAGCGCAATGAGCAGTTCTTC
>-|17|TRBV18|-|TRBJ1-5
CASSRQGDSYSNQPQHF
TGTGCCAGCTCACGACAAGGAGACAGCTATAGCAATCAGCCCCAGCATTTT
>-|14|TRBV11-2|-|TRBJ2-1
CASSGNRAVNEQFF
TGTGCCAGCAGCGGTAACAGGGCGGTCAATGAGCAGTTCTTC
>-|14|TRBV7-8|TRBD1|TRBJ2-7
CASSLAGQGYEQYF
TGTGCCAGCAGCTTAGCGGGACAGGGCTACGAGCAGTACTTC
>-|17|TRBV5-5|-|TRBJ1-6
CASSIHPRERLNSALHF
TGTGCCAGCAGCATTCATCCGCGGGAACGATTGAATTCAGCCCTCCACTTT
>-|15|TRBV29-1|-|TRBJ1-1
CSVRVVGRGETEAFF
TGCAGCGTTCGAGTCGTTGGGAGGGGAGAGACTGAAGCTTTCTTT
>few|18|TRBV7-6|TRBD1|TRBJ2-7
CASSLGTGSSGALSMQYF
TGTGCCAGCAGCTTAGGGACAGGGAGTTCGGGGGCCCTCTCGATGCAGTACTTC
>-|15|TRBV6-5|-|TRBJ1-1
CASSYSSAGNTEAFF
TGTGCCAGCAGTTACTCGTCGGCGGGAAACACTGAAGCTTTCTTT
>-|15|TRBV27|TRBD2|TRBJ2-1
CASSALAGVGNEQFF
TGTGCCAGCAGTGCACTAGCGGGAGTGGGAAATGAGCAGTTCTTC
>-|14|TRBV30|-|TRBJ2-2
CAWSRLVRTGELFF
TGTGCCTGGAGTCGGCTAGTCCGCACCGGGGAGCTGTTTTTT
>-|17|TRBV15|TRBD1|TRBJ1-2
CATSRGIRDRGAYGYTF
TGTGCCACCAGCAGAGGTATCCGGGACAGGGGTGCCTATGGCTACACCTTC
>once|15|TRBV27|TRBD1|TRBJ2-2
CASRQGAREAGELFF
TGTGCCAGCAGGCAGGGGGCTCGAGAGGCCGGGGAGCTGTTTTTT
>-|15|TRBV29-1|TRBD2|TRBJ2-1
CSVLGGTTSYNEQFF
TGCAGCGTTCTAGGCGGGACTACCTCCTACAATGAGCAGTTCTTC
>-|11|TRBV10-2|-|TRBJ2-5
CASSETATQYF
TGCGCCAGCAGTGAGACAGCGACCCAGTACTTC
>-|15|TRBV7-6|-|TRBJ2-7
CASSLTAESSYEQYF
TGTGCCAGCAGCTTAACAGCTGAAAGCTCCTACGAGCAGTACTTC
>-|15|TRBV5-4|TRBD2|TRBJ2-5
CASSSRTSGKETQYF
TGTGCCAGCAGCTCCAGGACTAGCGGGAAAGAGACCCAGTACTTC
>-|16|TRBV30|-|TRBJ2-6
CARAGTRLGGANVLTF
TGTGCCAGAGCCGGGACACGTCTAGGTGGGGCCAACGTCCTGACTTTC
>-|14|TRBV7-9|-|TRBJ1-1
CASSLGGLDTEAFF
TGTGCCAGCAGCTTAGGAGGGTTGGACACTGAAGCTTTCTTT
>-|14|TRBV7-2|-|TRBJ1-1
CASSHLLQGSEAFF
TGTGCCAGCAGCCACTTGTTGCAGGGGAGTGAAGCTTTCTTT
>few|15|TRBV3-1/TRBV3-2|TRBD1|TRBJ1-5
CASSQQGAGNQPQHF
TGTGCCAGCAGCCAACAGGGGGCAGGCAATCAGCCCCAGCATTTT
>-|19|TRBV6-1|TRBD2|TRBJ2-1
CASSENVGLAGVPHNEQFF
TGTGCCAGCAGTGAAAACGTGGGACTAGCGGGAGTTCCACACAATGAGCAGTTCTTC
>-|15|TRBV19|TRBD1|TRBJ2-3
CASKQQGKGADTQYF
TGTGCCAGTAAACAACAGGGGAAAGGGGCAGATACGCAGTATTTT
>-|15|TRBV29-1|-|TRBJ2-2
CSVDKTGSNTGELFF
TGCAGCGTCGATAAAACAGGATCGAACACCGGGGAGCTGTTTTTT
>-|15|TRBV19|-|TRBJ2-3
CASSVFGVNTDTQYF
TGTGCCAGTAGTGTCTTCGGGGTAAACACAGATACGCAGTATTTT
>-|16|TRBV7-7|TRBD2|TRBJ2-1
CASSWRAWTRHNEQFF
TGTGCCAGCAGCTGGCGGGCGTGGACTAGACACAATGAGCAGTTCTTC
>-|16|TRBV6-6|TRBD1|TRBJ2-1
CASASWTGGRRNEQFF
TGTGCCAGCGCTAGCTGGACAGGGGGCCGACGGAATGAGCAGTTCTTC
>-|17|TRBV25-1|-|TRBJ1-4
CASSEYPGETTNEKLFF
TGTGCCAGCAGTGAATATCCAGGGGAGACAACTAATGAAAAACTGTTTTTT